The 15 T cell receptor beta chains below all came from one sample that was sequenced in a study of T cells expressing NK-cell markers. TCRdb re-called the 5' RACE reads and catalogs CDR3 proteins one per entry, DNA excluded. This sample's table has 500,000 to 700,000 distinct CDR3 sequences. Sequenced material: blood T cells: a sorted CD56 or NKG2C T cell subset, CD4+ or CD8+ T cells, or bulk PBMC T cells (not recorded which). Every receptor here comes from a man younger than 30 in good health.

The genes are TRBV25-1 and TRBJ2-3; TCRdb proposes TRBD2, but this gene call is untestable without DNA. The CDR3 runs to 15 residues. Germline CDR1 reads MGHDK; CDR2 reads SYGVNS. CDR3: CASSEYAGGTDTQYF.

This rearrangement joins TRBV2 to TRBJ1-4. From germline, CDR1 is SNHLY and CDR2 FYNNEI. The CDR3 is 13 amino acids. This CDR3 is CASSLQINEKLFF.

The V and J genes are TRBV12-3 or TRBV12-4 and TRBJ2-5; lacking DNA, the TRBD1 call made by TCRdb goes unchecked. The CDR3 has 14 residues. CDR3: CASSPGGGRETQYF.

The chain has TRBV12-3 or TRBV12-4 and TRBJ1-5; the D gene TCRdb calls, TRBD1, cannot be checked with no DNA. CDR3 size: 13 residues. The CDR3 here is CASRETPRQPQHF.

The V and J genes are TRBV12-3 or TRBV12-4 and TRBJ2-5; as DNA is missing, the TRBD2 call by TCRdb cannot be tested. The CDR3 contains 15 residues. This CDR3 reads CASSLFEGAGETQYF.

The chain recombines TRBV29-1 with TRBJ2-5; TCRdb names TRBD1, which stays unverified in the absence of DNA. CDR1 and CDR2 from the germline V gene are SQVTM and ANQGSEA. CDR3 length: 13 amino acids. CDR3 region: CSVDPGSPQTQYF.

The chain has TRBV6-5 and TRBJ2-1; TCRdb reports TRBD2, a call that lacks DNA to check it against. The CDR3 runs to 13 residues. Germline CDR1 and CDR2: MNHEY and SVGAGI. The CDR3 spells CASSYPETSEQFF.

The CDR3 loop reads CSVGAGVSTDTQYF. J is TRBJ2-3 and V is TRBV29-1; the TRBD1 assignment by TCRdb is unverifiable without DNA. Germline assignment: CDR1 SQVTM and CDR2 ANQGSEA. The CDR3 runs 14 residues.

The CDR3 spells CASSALTGGYTEAFF. This chain connects TRBV6-1 to TRBJ1-1; TCRdb's D gene call, TRBD1, goes unchecked for lack of DNA. The CDR3 covers 15 residues. The V gene's germline CDR1 is MNHNS and CDR2 SASEGT.

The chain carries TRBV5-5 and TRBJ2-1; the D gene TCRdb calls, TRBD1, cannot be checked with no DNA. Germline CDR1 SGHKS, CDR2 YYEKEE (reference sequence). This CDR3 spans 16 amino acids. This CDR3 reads CASSSAPSGAMDEQFF. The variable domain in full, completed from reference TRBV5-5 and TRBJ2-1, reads DAGVTQSPTHLIKTRGQQVTLRCSPISGHKSVSWYQQVLGQGPQFIFQYYEKEERGRGNFPDRFSARQFPNYSSELNVNALLLGDSALYLCASSSAPSGAMDEQFFGPGTRLTVL.

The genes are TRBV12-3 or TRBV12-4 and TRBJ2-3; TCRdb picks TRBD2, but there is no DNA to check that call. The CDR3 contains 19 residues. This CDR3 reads CASSFGTSGSKRSTDTQYF.

CDR3 protein: CASTPGGPRGELFF. The rearrangement joins TRBV28 to TRBJ2-2; TCRdb's D call, TRBD2, is unchecked because there is no DNA. This CDR3 is built from 14 residues. Germline loops: CDR1 MDHEN, CDR2 SYDVKM.

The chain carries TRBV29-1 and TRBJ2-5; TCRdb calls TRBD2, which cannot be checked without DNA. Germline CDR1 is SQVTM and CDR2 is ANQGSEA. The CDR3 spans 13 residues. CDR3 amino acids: CSVESVVAGTQYF.

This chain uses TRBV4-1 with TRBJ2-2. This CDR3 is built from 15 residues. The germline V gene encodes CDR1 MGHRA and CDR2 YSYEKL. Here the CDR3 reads CASSQEPSGPGELFF.

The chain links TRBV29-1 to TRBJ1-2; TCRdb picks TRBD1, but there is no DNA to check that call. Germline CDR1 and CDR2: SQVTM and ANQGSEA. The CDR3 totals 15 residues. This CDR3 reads CSTAGGRGLAYGYTF.